These T cell receptor beta chains were read from a single sample in a study of blood T cells in healthy people across ages. TCRdb reanalysed the 5' RACE reads using MiXCR and keeps one entry per CDR3 protein. Found here are approximately 800,000 distinct CDR3 sequences, about 59% of them singletons; the top ten hold 25% to 35%. The sample consisted of blood. These receptors all stem from a man under 40 in good health. Each CDR3 is given without its conserved first and last residue. Clone size, where shown, is once, few, many, or a class for clones that have expanded.

TRBV6-2/TRBV6-3	few	ASTGGASYEQY
TRBV4-2	-	ANSQDPYGYGYT
TRBV27	few	ASSLGNRGGQY
TRBV27	-	ASGVQETQY
TRBV3-1	once	ASSQELMDFGLDTDTQY
TRBV15	-	ATSRDPLTNEKLF
TRBV27	-	ASSLTGGRYTDTQY
TRBV29-1	-	SVTRQSSYEQY
TRBV20-1	-	SATEDSGTQETQY
TRBV5-1	once	ASSLWGGNNEQF
TRBV3-1	many	ASSQEGEQY
TRBV4-2	-	ASSHQTSGGYEQY
TRBV2	-	ASSDQADRAGDNEQF
TRBV10-3	-	DISDVETQY
TRBV6-2/TRBV6-3	many	ASSYAGNEQF
TRBV20-1	-	SARVGALNSPLH
TRBV2	once	ASSDGQGTYNEQF
TRBV7-2	-	ASSHRGETGSAEQY
TRBV7-3	-	ASNLNAGGRNEQY
TRBV20-1	-	SAVFQGIYNEQF
TRBV14	-	ASRDKKYNEQF